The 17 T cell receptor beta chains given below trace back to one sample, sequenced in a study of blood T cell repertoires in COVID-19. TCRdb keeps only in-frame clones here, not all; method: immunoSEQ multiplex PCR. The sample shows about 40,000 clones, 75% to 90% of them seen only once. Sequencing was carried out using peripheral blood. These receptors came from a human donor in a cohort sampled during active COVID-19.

The CDR3 DNA reads as TGCGCCAGCAGCGCCGACAGGGGTAATTCACCCCTCCACTTT. Protein: CASSADRGNSPLHF. The V and J genes are TRBV5-1 and TRBJ1-6; 8 nucleotides match TRBD1. CDR1 SGHRS and CDR2 YFSETQ come from the germline V gene. The V segment lost 4 bases and the J segment 6 bases; nucleotides outside the gene matches: 3. CDR3 length: 14 residues. The complete variable domain, with remaining parts taken from reference TRBV5-1 and TRBJ1-6, reads KAGVTQTPRYLIKTRGQQVTLSCSPISGHRSVSWYQQTPGQGLQFLFEYFSETQRNKGNFPGRFSGRQFSNSRSEMNVSTLELGDSALYLCASSADRGNSPLHFGNGTRLTVT.

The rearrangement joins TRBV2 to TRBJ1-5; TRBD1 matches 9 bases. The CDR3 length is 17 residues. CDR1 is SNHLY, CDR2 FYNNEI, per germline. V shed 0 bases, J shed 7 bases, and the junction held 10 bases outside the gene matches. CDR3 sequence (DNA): TGTGCCAGCAGTGAAGCGGGGCCCGGGACAGGGTTCCAGCCCCAGCATTTT. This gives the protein CASSEAGPGTGFQPQHF.

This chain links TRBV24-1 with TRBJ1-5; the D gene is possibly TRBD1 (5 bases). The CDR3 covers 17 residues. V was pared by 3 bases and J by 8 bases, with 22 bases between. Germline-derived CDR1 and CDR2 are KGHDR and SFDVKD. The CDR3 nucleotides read TGTGCCACCAGTGATGCAACTTCGCCCGACAGCCCGGAGCCCCAGCATTTT. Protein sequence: CATSDATSPDSPEPQHF.

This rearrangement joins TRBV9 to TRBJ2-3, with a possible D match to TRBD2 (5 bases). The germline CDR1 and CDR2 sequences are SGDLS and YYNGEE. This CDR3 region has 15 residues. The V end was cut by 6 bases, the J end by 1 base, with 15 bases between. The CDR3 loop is CASTTRDYRTDTQYF. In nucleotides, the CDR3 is TGTGCCAGCACCACCCGCGACTACCGCACAGATACGCAGTATTTT.

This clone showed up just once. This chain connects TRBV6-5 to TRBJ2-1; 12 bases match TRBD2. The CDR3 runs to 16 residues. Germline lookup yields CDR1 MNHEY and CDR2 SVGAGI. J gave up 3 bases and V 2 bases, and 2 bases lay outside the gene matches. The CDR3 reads CASSYRTSGNYNEQFF. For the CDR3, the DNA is TGTGCCAGCAGTTACCGGACTAGCGGGAACTACAATGAGCAGTTCTTC.

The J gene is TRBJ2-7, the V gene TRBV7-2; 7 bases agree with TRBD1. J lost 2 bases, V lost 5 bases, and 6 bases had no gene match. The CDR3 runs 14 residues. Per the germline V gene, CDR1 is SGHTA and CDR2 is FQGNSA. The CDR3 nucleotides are TGTGCCAGCAGCGCGACTACAGGGGCCTACGAGCAGTACTTC. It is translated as CASSATTGAYEQYF.

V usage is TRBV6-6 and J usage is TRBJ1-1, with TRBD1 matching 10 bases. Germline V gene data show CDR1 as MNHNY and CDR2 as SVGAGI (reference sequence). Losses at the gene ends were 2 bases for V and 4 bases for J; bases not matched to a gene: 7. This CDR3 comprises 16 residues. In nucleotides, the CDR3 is TGTGCCAGCAGTTACCGGGACAGGGGAAGGGGCACTGAAGCTTTCTTT. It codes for CASSYRDRGRGTEAFF.

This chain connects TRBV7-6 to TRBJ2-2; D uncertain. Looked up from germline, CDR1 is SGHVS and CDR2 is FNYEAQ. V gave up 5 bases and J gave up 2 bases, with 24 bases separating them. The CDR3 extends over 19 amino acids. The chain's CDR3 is CASSPLATTNYYNTGELFF. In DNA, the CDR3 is TGTGCCAGCAGCCCTCTCGCTACTACGAACTACTATAACACCGGGGAGCTGTTTTTT.

The CDR3 here is CASSEAGQGYYIQYF. CDR3 DNA: TGTGCCAGCAGTGAGGCTGGACAGGGGTATTACATTCAGTACTTC. The chain is built from TRBV6-1 and TRBJ2-4, with 9 bases matching TRBD1. CDR3 length: 15 residues. The junction had 8 bases not matched to a gene; V was cut back by 3 bases and J by 8 bases. The V gene's germline CDR1 is MNHNS and CDR2 SASEGT.

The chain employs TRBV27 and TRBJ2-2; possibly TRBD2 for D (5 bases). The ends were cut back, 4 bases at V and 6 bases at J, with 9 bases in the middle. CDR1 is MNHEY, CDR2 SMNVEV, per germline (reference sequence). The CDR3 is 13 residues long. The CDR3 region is CASSSTRPGELFF. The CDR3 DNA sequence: TGTGCCAGCAGTTCCACTAGACCCGGGGAGCTGTTTTTT.

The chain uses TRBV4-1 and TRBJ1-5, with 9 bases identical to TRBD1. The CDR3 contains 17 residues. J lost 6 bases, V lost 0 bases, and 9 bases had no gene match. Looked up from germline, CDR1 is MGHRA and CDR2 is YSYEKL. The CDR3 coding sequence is TGCGCCAGCAGCCAAGACTCCTCCGGGACAGGGAGTCAGCCCCAGCATTTT. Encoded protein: CASSQDSSGTGSQPQHF.

CDR3 nucleotides: TGTGCCTCGCCCGGGCTAGCGGGAACCTGGCGGGCCGGGGAGCTGTTTTTT. Protein product: CASPGLAGTWRAGELFF. The chain has TRBV30 and TRBJ2-2; 9 nucleotides match TRBD2. Germline V CDR1 and CDR2: GTSNPN, SVGIG (reference sequence). The CDR3 has 17 amino acids. V dropped 7 bases and J dropped 6; count of bases not matched to a gene: 18.

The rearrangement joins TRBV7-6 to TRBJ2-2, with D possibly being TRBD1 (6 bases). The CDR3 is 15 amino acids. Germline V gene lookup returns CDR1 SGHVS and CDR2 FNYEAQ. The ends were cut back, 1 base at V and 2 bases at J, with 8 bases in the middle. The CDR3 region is CASSLDRVNTGELFF. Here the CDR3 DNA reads TGTGCCAGCAGCTTAGACAGGGTAAACACCGGGGAGCTGTTTTTT. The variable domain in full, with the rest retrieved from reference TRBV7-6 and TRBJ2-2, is GAGVSQSPRYKVTKRGQDVALRCDPISGHVSLYWYRQALGQGPEFLTYFNYEAQQDKSGLPNDRFSAERPEGSISTLTIQRTEQRDSAMYRCASSLDRVNTGELFFGEGSRLTVL.

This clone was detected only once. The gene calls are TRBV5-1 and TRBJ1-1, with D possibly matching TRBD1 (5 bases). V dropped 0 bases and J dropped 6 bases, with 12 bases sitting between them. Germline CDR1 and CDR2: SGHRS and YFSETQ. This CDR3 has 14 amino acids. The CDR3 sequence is CASSLVAGGAEAFF. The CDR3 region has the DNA TGCGCCAGCAGCTTGGTGGCGGGAGGGGCTGAAGCTTTCTTT.

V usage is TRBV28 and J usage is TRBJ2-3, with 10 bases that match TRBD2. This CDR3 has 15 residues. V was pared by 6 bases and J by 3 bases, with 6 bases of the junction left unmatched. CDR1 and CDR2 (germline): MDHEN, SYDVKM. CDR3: CASSSSGSWTDTQYF. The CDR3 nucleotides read TGTGCCAGCAGCTCTAGCGGGAGTTGGACAGATACGCAGTATTTT.

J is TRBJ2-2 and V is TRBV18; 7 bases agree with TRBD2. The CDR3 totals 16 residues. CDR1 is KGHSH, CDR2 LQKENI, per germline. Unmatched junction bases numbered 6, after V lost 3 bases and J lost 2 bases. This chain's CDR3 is CASSPRGLPNTGELFF. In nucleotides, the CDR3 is TGTGCCAGCTCACCCCGGGGACTACCTAACACCGGGGAGCTGTTTTTT.

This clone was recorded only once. CDR3 nucleotides: TGTGCCAGCAGCCCCGGTTGGGCAGGGAAGACCGGCTACACCTTC. As protein: CASSPGWAGKTGYTF. The rearrangement links TRBV9 to TRBJ1-2; possibly TRBD1 for D (5 bases). Germline V gene lookup returns CDR1 SGDLS and CDR2 YYNGEE. The CDR3 runs 15 residues. V gave up 4 bases and J gave up 8 bases, with 21 bases separating them. Full variable domain (rest looked up from reference TRBV9 and TRBJ1-2): DSGVTQTPKHLITATGQRVTLRCSPRSGDLSVYWYQQSLDQGLQFLIQYYNGEERAKGNILERFSAQQFPDLHSELNLSSLELGDSALYFCASSPGWAGKTGYTFGSGTRLTVV.